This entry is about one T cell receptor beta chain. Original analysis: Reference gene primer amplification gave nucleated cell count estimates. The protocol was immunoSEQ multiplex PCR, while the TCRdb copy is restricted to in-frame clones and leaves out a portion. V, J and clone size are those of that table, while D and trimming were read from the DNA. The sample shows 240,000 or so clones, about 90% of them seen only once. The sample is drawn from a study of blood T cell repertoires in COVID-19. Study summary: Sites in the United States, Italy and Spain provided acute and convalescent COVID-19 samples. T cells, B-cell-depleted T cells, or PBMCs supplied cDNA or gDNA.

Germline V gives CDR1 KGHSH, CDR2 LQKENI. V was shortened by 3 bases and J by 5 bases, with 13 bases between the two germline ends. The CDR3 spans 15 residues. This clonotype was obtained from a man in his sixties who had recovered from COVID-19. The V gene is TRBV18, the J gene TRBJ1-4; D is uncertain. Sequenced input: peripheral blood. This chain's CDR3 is CASSPGAPRNEKLFF. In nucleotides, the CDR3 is TGTGCCAGCTCACCCGGAGCACCGAGAAATGAAAAACTGTTTTTT.